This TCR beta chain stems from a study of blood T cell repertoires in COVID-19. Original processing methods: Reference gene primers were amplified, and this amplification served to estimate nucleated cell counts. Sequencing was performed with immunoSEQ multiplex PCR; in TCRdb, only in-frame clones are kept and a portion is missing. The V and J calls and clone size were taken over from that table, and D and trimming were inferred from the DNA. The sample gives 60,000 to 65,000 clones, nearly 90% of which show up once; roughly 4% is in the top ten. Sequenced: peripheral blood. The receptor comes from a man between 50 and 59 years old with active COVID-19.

The CDR3 region has the DNA TGTGCCAGCAGGTTGTCGGGGGGAAGGAACACTGAAGCTTTCTTT. Its protein is CASRLSGGRNTEAFF. The chain employs TRBV5-6 and TRBJ1-1; D may be TRBD1 (5 bases). Trimming cost V 5 bases and J 1 base, with 15 bases left between them. The CDR3 is made up of 15 amino acids. The V gene's germline CDR1 is SGHDT and CDR2 YYEEEE.